This T cell receptor beta chain was identified during a study of beta chain features in type 1 diabetes. Study observations and caveats: It was not settled here whether HLA type affects TCRB rearrangement. When VDJ junctions were examined, type 1 diabetes patients showed fewer insertions and more deletions.

The CDR3 covers 15 residues. From germline, CDR1 is LGHNA and CDR2 YSLEER. Trimming removed 1 base from V and 2 bases from J; junction bases left unmatched: 5. Expressed TCRB transcripts got sequenced, as all isolated RNA was reverse transcribed. Sequenced by immunoSEQ multiplex PCR; TCRdb stores in-frame clones only, minus some. The repertoire holds about 360,000 clones, approximately 12% seen once, with 0.017% in the top ten. As to this clone: Its antigen is unidentified.

Purity (above 95%) was reached by all sorted populations. The chain recombines TRBV4-3 with TRBJ2-7, with 7 bases that match TRBD2. The sequence was obtained from a man aged 18 to 29 in good health. The sequenced material came from naive CD4+ T cells from blood. Here the CDR3 reads CASSQGASGTYEQYF. Written as DNA, the CDR3 is TGCGCCAGCAGCCAAGGGGCTAGCGGCACCTACGAGCAGTACTTC.